This T cell receptor beta chain was sequenced for a study of T-cell reconstitution after alpha-beta-depleted transplantation in children. Study-wide results and caveats: About two months after transplant, alpha-beta T cells reportedly came from several hundred expanded graft clones. Surviving recipient T cells and intrathymic progenitors accounted for some patients' high TCRbeta diversity at day 60. One year post-transplant, T-cell counts and diversity were largely derived from T cells produced anew.

Turning to this clonotype: Its antigen is not identified.

CDR3 size: 15 residues. CDR1 and CDR2 (germline): LGHDT, YNNKEL (reference sequence). Unmatched junction bases numbered 3, after V lost 0 bases and J lost 4 bases. During its preparation, the TCRbeta library received unique molecular identifiers. Each CDR3 protein is one row after TCRdb ran MiXCR on the PCR reads. The sample includes about 980,000 distinct CDR3 sequences, 25% to 30% seen only once; the top ten take roughly 27%. The V and J genes are TRBV3-1 and TRBJ2-5; the match to TRBD1 covers 9 bases. Sequencing was performed on PBMCs, mostly from graft donor cells, taken 360 days after TCRalphabeta/CD19-depleted stem cell transplant. This TCR was sampled from a boy under two years old who had a stem cell transplant for SCID, so the T cells may come from the graft donor. CDR3 bases: TGTGCCAGCAGCCAAGAAACGGACAGGGGAGAGACCCAGTACTTC. Protein sequence: CASSQETDRGETQYF.